This T cell receptor beta chain was recorded in a study of shared clonotypes between healthy human individuals. Study-wide background: Per-donor plates numbered three CD4 naive, three CD4 memory, two CD8 naive and one CD8 memory.

The naive CD8 population came from CD45RO-negative cells selected for CCR7, without terminally differentiated effector memory CD45RA+ cells. Points from the study as a whole: Rarefaction showed sorted-subset sequencing was incomplete despite large depth. Relative to memory subsets, naive subsets generally showed larger estimated richness.

Sequencing used immunoSEQ multiplex PCR; TCRdb keeps in-frame clones, though not all of them. The data contain millions of clones, about 95% of them singletons. J lost 1 base, V lost 4 bases, and 8 bases had no gene match. Germline V CDR1 and CDR2: SGHRS, YFSETQ. The length of the CDR3 is 18 residues. A remark on this clone: Its specificity is not known.

The sample was naive CD8+ T cells sorted from blood. This TCR came from a man between 18 and 35 years old in good health. The chain employs TRBV5-1 and TRBJ2-6, with 10 nucleotides matching TRBD1. CDR3 protein: CASSPTGTGVSGANVLTF. The CDR3 DNA reads TGCGCCAGCAGCCCTACCGGGACAGGGGTATCTGGGGCCAACGTCCTGACTTTC.